This T cell receptor beta chain was sequenced for a study of T-cell memory formation after mild COVID-19. About the research overall: TCR clusters were largely donor specific.

This clonotype was counted between two and nine times. Its antigen is undetermined. Points from the study as a whole: Memory cells collected pre-infection included some clones that later responded, suggesting cross-reactive memory joined.

TCRdb reanalysed the 5' RACE reads using MiXCR and keeps one entry per CDR3 protein. The data show just over 400,000 distinct CDR3 sequences, about a quarter seen once. V was shortened by 2 bases and J by 2 bases, with 13 bases between the two germline ends. Germline CDR1 DFQATT, CDR2 SNEGSKA (reference sequence). The CDR3 length is 15 residues. V usage is TRBV20-1 and J usage is TRBJ2-1; D remains ambiguous. Sequencing was performed on PBMCs or a T cell subset sorted from them (not recorded which). The receptor was derived from an adult woman who had mild COVID-19 (a few samples of this study predate the infection). Cell type and time point are not known. DNA for the CDR3: TGCAGTGCTAGAAGTCCAACAGTTACCTACAATGAGCAGTTCTTC. Its translation is CSARSPTVTYNEQFF.